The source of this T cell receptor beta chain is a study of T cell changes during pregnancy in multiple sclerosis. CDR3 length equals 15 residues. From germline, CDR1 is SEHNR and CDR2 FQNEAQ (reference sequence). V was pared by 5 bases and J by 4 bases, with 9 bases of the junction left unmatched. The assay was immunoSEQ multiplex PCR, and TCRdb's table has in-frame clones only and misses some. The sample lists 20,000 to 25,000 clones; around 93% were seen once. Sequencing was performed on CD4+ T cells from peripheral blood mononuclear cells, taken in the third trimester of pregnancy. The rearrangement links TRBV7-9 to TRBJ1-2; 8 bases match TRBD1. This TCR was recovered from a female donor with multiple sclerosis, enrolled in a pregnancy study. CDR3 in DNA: TGTGCCAGCAGCCCAGTAGGGACAGGACCCTATGGCTACACCTTC. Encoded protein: CASSPVGTGPYGYTF.